The 26 T cell receptor beta chains given below trace back to one sample, sequenced in a study of cytomegalovirus exposure and HLA in healthy donors. The PCR ran on 60 Vbeta and 13 Jbeta primers. Sequencing used immunoSEQ multiplex PCR; TCRdb keeps in-frame clones, though not all of them. Of under 200,000 clones in the sample, 75% to 90% were seen once. The sequencing sample was made of PBMCs. These TCRs come from a girl aged 2-10 years in good health and CMV-seropositive.

The CDR3 DNA sequence: TGCGCCAGCAGCCAAGTAAGGGGTTCCGTTGAAGCTTTCTTT. It translates to CASSQVRGSVEAFF. The chain carries TRBV4-1 and TRBJ1-1; a possible D gene is TRBD1 (5 bases). V gave up 1 base and J gave up 7 bases, with 13 bases separating them. CDR3 length equals 14 residues. Germline CDR1 and CDR2: MGHRA and YSYEKL.

V usage is TRBV29-1 and J usage is TRBJ2-1, with TRBD2 identical over 8 bases. The CDR3 loop spans 14 amino acids. J was trimmed by 8 bases and V by 5 bases; bases with no gene match: 11. CDR1 is SQVTM and CDR2 is ANQGSEA in the germline V gene. The CDR3 DNA reads as TGCAGCGTTAACCCGGGAGGGCCGGCGGATGAGCAGTTCTTC. Protein product: CSVNPGGPADEQFF.

This chain connects TRBV4-2 to TRBJ2-3, with no clear D. V shed 0 bases and J shed 4 bases, with 11 bases lying between them. Germline V gene data show CDR1 as LGHNA and CDR2 as YNFKEQ. The CDR3 is 15 residues long. The CDR3 nucleotides read TGTGCCAGCAGCCAAGAGGGCAGAGCAGCAGATACGCAGTATTTT. It codes for CASSQEGRAADTQYF.

J is TRBJ1-2 and V is TRBV29-1, with 7 bases identical to TRBD1. J was trimmed by 7 bases and V by 4 bases; bases with no gene match: 9. Germline CDR1 and CDR2: SQVTM and ANQGSEA. The CDR3 length is 13 residues. CDR3 amino acids: CSVVRQGVFGYTF. CDR3 sequence (DNA): TGCAGCGTTGTCAGGCAGGGGGTCTTTGGCTACACCTTC.

This rearrangement joins TRBV11-2 to TRBJ2-1; perhaps TRBD1 as D (5 bases). From germline, CDR1 is SGHAT and CDR2 FQNNGV. This CDR3 has 13 amino acids. Deletions cut 5 bases from V and 3 bases from J, with 8 bases between. As DNA, the CDR3 is TGTGCCAGCAGCCCCGGACACTACAATGAGCAGTTCTTC. This encodes CASSPGHYNEQFF.

This clone was seen a few times. The J gene is TRBJ1-4, the V gene TRBV5-1; maybe TRBD1 (6 bases). Trimming took 4 bases from V and 4 from J, leaving 17 bases between them. Germline V lookup: CDR1 SGHRS, CDR2 YFSETQ. The CDR3 is 16 amino acids. The DNA for the CDR3 is TGCGCCAGCAGCCCGACAGAAGGGGGGGTTAATGAAAAACTGTTTTTT. Amino acid sequence: CASSPTEGGVNEKLFF.

V is TRBV2 and J is TRBJ1-4; the D gene is possibly TRBD1 (5 bases). In germline, CDR1 is SNHLY, CDR2 FYNNEI. The CDR3 consists of 11 residues. V lost 6 bases, J lost 10 bases, and 9 bases lay in between. CDR3 in amino acids: CASRGTGKLFF. DNA of the CDR3: TGTGCCAGCAGGGGGACTGGAAAACTGTTTTTT. Supplemented by reference TRBV2 and TRBJ1-4, the full variable domain reads EPEVTQTPSHQVTQMGQEVILRCVPISNHLYFYWYRQILGQKVEFLVSFYNNEISEKSEIFDDQFSVERPDGSNFTLKIRSTKLEDSAMYFCASRGTGKLFFGSGTQLSVL.

Notes on this clone: Mismatch with germline at one junction end may stem from a read error. The chain combines TRBV4-1 with TRBJ2-3, with 8 nucleotides matching TRBD2. CDR3 size: 15 residues. The germline V gene encodes CDR1 MGHRA and CDR2 YSYEKL. The CDR3 spells CASKRAGGSADTRYF. CDR3 bases: TGCGCCAGCAAAAGGGCGGGAGGATCTGCAGATACGCGGTATTTT.

This chain connects TRBV6-5 to TRBJ2-6; D gene unclear. Trimming removed 6 bases from V and 0 bases from J, with 6 bases in between. The CDR3 sequence is 14 residues long. Germline-derived CDR1 and CDR2 are MNHEY and SVGAGI. For the CDR3, the DNA is TGTGCCAGCAGCCGGTTCTCTGGGGCCAACGTCCTGACTTTC. Its protein product is CASSRFSGANVLTF.

The chain uses TRBV30 and TRBJ1-3, with a weak D call TRBD1 (5 bases). CDR1 is GTSNPN and CDR2 is SVGIG in the germline V gene (reference sequence). Trimming took off 4 bases at V and 2 bases at J, with 12 bases between the two ends. The CDR3 consists of 14 residues. CDR3 DNA: TGTGCCTGGAATTGGGGGGGACCTGGAAACACCATATATTTT. Encoded protein: CAWNWGGPGNTIYF.

The chain has TRBV5-1 and TRBJ1-2, with 7 bases aligning to TRBD1. Germline values: CDR1 SGHRS, CDR2 YFSETQ. Trimming cost V 2 bases and J 6 bases; bases outside gene matches: 7. The CDR3 loop spans 14 amino acids. The CDR3 DNA reads as TGCGCCAGCAGCTTAACAGGGGTGGCGGATGGCTACACCTTC. It encodes CASSLTGVADGYTF.

V and J are TRBV4-2 and TRBJ2-1, with 8 bases matching TRBD2. Germline loops: CDR1 LGHNA, CDR2 YNFKEQ. The junction had 13 bases not matched to a gene; V was cut back by 4 bases and J by 8 bases. The CDR3 runs 16 residues. CDR3 sequence (DNA): TGTGCCAGCAGCCCACTAACGAGCGGGAGTGGGGATGAGCAGTTCTTC. It encodes CASSPLTSGSGDEQFF.

V gene TRBV4-1 combines with J gene TRBJ2-1; possible D gene TRBD2, 5 bases. This CDR3 spans 15 amino acids. V was trimmed by 3 bases and J by 4 bases, leaving 13 bases between them. Germline V gene data show CDR1 as MGHRA and CDR2 as YSYEKL. CDR3 protein: CASSHLAYAYNEQFF. The CDR3 bases are TGCGCCAGCAGCCATCTAGCATACGCGTACAATGAGCAGTTCTTC.

The chain has TRBV9 and TRBJ2-2; 8 bases map to TRBD2. With V trimmed by 3 bases and J by 8 bases, 9 bases remained unmatched. Germline V gives CDR1 SGDLS, CDR2 YYNGEE. The CDR3 loop spans 15 amino acids. In DNA, the CDR3 is TGTGCCAGCAGCGAGACGGGAGGGAATACGGGGGAGCTGTTTTTT. This gives the protein CASSETGGNTGELFF.

The chain couples TRBV9 to TRBJ2-7; TRBD2 agrees at 11 bases. CDR1 and CDR2 from the germline V gene are SGDLS and YYNGEE. The J segment lost 3 bases and the V segment lost 3 bases, leaving 5 bases of the junction unmatched. This CDR3 contains 15 residues. CDR3 residues: CASSAGLAEIYEQYF. Written as DNA, the CDR3 is TGTGCCAGCAGCGCGGGACTAGCGGAGATCTACGAGCAGTACTTC.

The chain recombines TRBV18 with TRBJ2-3, with unresolved D. Trimming left V 0 bases short and J 0 bases short, with 10 bases between. CDR1 is KGHSH and CDR2 is LQKENI in the germline V gene. The CDR3 covers 16 residues. CDR3 in amino acids: CASSPPNSLSTDTQYF. The DNA of the CDR3 is TGTGCCAGCTCACCACCGAATAGCCTAAGCACAGATACGCAGTATTTT.

Turning to this clone: One end of the junction does not line up with germline, which may come from a read error. This chain joins TRBV9 and TRBJ2-2, with 7 bases fitting TRBD2. CDR1 SGDLS and CDR2 YYNGEE come from the germline V gene. The CDR3 totals 14 residues. The CDR3 nucleotides read TGTGCCAGCAGCTCCAGCGGGAACTCCGGGGAGCTGTTTTTT. It is translated as CASSSSGNSGELFF.

The rearrangement links TRBV19 to TRBJ2-3, with D perhaps TRBD2 (6 bases). Looked up from germline, CDR1 is LNHDA and CDR2 is SQIVND (reference sequence). V was trimmed by 5 bases and J by 4 bases, leaving 10 bases between them. The CDR3 loop spans 13 amino acids. DNA of the CDR3: TGTGCCAGTAGTCCGGGAGAGCCAGATACGCAGTATTTT. This sequence encodes CASSPGEPDTQYF.

The chain links TRBV6-5 to TRBJ1-2, with D unresolved. The CDR3 runs 13 residues. Germline V gene sequence: CDR1 MNHEY, CDR2 SVGAGI. Trimming took off 2 bases at V and 8 bases at J, with 12 bases between the two ends. In DNA form, the CDR3 reads TGTGCCAGCAGTTACGTTTCCAGGCAGGGCTACACCTTC. Amino acid sequence: CASSYVSRQGYTF.

V and J are TRBV10-2 and TRBJ1-3; a weak D match, TRBD1 (5 bases). The germline gives CDR1 WSHSY, CDR2 SAAADI. The V end lost 6 bases, the J end lost 4 bases, and 16 bases lay between the germline ends. This CDR3 is built from 15 residues. In nucleotides, the CDR3 is TGCGCCAGCAGCGAGGGACGGAGGACGGGAAACACCATATATTTT. Amino acid sequence: CASSEGRRTGNTIYF.

The chain couples TRBV4-1 to TRBJ2-7; 9 nucleotides match TRBD2. The germline CDR1 and CDR2 sequences are MGHRA and YSYEKL. V lost 1 base to trimming and J lost 3 bases; unmatched junction nucleotides: 7. This CDR3 spans 16 amino acids. This CDR3 is CASSQARTSVNYEQYF. CDR3 in DNA: TGCGCCAGCAGCCAAGCCAGGACTAGCGTGAACTACGAGCAGTACTTC.

This chain joins TRBV9 and TRBJ1-2, with TRBD1 matching over 9 bases. Trimming at V came to 7 bases and at J to 5 bases, leaving 6 bases not matched to a gene. Germline loops: CDR1 SGDLS, CDR2 YYNGEE. The CDR3 totals 13 residues. CDR3 DNA sequence: TGTGCCAGCGGACCGGACAGGGGATATGGCTACACCTTC. It codes for CASGPDRGYGYTF. The full variable domain, rest sourced from reference TRBV9 and TRBJ1-2, is DSGVTQTPKHLITATGQRVTLRCSPRSGDLSVYWYQQSLDQGLQFLIQYYNGEERAKGNILERFSAQQFPDLHSELNLSSLELGDSALYFCASGPDRGYGYTFGSGTRLTVV.

This sequence joins TRBV30 and TRBJ1-1, with 9 bases matching TRBD1. This CDR3 spans 13 amino acids. CDR1 is GTSNPN and CDR2 is SVGIG in the germline V gene (reference sequence). The trim removed 5 bases at V and 7 bases at J, leaving 8 bases unmatched. CDR3 region: CAWLQTGGFEAFF. In nucleotides, the CDR3 is TGTGCCTGGCTCCAAACAGGGGGCTTTGAAGCTTTCTTT.

This chain links TRBV2 with TRBJ2-7, with TRBD2 matching over 10 bases. This CDR3 contains 14 residues. V dropped 9 bases and J dropped 10; count of bases not matched to a gene: 15. From germline, CDR1 is SNHLY and CDR2 FYNNEI. The CDR3 DNA sequence: TGTGCCAGTCATACTAGCGGGATTGATCGGACACAGTACTTC. This codes for CASHTSGIDRTQYF.

The chain links TRBV5-1 to TRBJ2-7; no clear D. The CDR3 runs to 13 residues. Trimming removed 0 bases at V and 4 bases at J, with 8 bases between. The germline gives CDR1 SGHRS, CDR2 YFSETQ. The CDR3 DNA follows: TGCGCCAGCAGCTTGGTTGCGACTTACGAGCAGTACTTC. As protein: CASSLVATYEQYF. Complete variable domain (other parts from reference TRBV5-1 and TRBJ2-7): KAGVTQTPRYLIKTRGQQVTLSCSPISGHRSVSWYQQTPGQGLQFLFEYFSETQRNKGNFPGRFSGRQFSNSRSEMNVSTLELGDSALYLCASSLVATYEQYFGPGTRLTVT.

The chain links TRBV27 to TRBJ1-1; the D gene is possibly TRBD1 (6 bases). The CDR3 is made up of 17 amino acids. V shed 2 bases and J shed 2 bases, with 18 bases lying between them. In germline, CDR1 is MNHEY, CDR2 SMNVEV (reference sequence). The CDR3 loop reads CASSLANREGYNTEAFF. The CDR3 region has the DNA TGTGCCAGCAGTTTAGCAAACAGGGAGGGGTACAACACTGAAGCTTTCTTT.